These 2 T cell receptor beta chains originate from one sample sequenced in a study of T cell changes during pregnancy in multiple sclerosis. Measured with immunoSEQ multiplex PCR; TCRdb has only the in-frame clones, and not every one. This table holds 65,000 to 95,000 clones, 89% found once. Sample: peripheral blood, taken before pregnancy. The origin of the receptors is a female donor with multiple sclerosis, enrolled in a pregnancy study.

This sequence joins TRBV18 and TRBJ1-2; 9 bases align to TRBD1. V shed 3 bases, J shed 7 bases, and the junction held 6 bases outside the gene matches. This CDR3 is built from 14 residues. The germline V gene encodes CDR1 KGHSH and CDR2 LQKENI. The CDR3 DNA is TGTGCCAGCTCACCGCGGGACAGGGATGTTGGCTACACCTTC. Encoded protein: CASSPRDRDVGYTF.

V and J are TRBV5-1 and TRBJ2-1, with a tentative D call TRBD1 (6 bases). The CDR3 has 16 amino acids. V shed 0 bases and J shed 8 bases, with 18 bases lying between them. Looked up from germline, CDR1 is SGHRS and CDR2 is YFSETQ. For the CDR3, the DNA is TGCGCCAGCAGCTTGGAGGGGACACTACCAGCGGATGAGCAGTTCTTC. Translated: CASSLEGTLPADEQFF.